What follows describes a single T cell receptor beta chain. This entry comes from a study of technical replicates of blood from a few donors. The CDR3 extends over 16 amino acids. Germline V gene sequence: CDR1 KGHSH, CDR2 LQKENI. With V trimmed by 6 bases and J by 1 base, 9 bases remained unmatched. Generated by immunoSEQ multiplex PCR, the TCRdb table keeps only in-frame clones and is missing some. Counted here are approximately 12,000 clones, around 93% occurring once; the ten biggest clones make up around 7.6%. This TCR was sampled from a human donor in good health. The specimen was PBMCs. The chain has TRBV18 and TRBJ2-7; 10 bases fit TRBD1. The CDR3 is CASSPGTGVSSYEQYF. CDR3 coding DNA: TGTGCCAGCTCCCCAGGGACAGGGGTCTCTTCCTACGAGCAGTACTTC.